This T cell receptor beta chain was sequenced during a study of monozygotic twins with inflammatory bowel disease. Study-wide results and limits: A lone strong IBD-associated signal or clonotype found no support.

Nested PCRs of 16 and 9 cycles, two in total, were run on TCRalpha and TCRbeta cDNA. After re-calling the 5' RACE reads, TCRdb lists one entry per CDR3 protein, DNA absent. The specimen's table records 300,000 to 350,000 distinct CDR3 sequences. CDR1 and CDR2 from the germline V gene are SGHTA and FQGNSA. The CDR3 sequence is 13 residues long. Concerning this clonotype itself: As yet, its antigen is unknown.

The chain uses TRBV7-2 and TRBJ1-1. This TCR was sampled from a human donor with ulcerative colitis or Crohn's disease, or a healthy co-twin of an affected twin (not recorded which). The sequencing sample was made of blood. The CDR3 sequence: CASRREWNTEAFF.